The rows below give T cell receptor beta chains drawn from one sample of a study of regulatory T cells in long-lasting Graves disease. In TCRdb, the reads were re-called with MiXCR into one record per CDR3 protein. The data contain over 850 distinct CDR3 sequences, less than 85% of them seen just once; the ten biggest clones take up about 10%. Sequencing was performed on peripheral blood mononuclear cells (PBMCs), taken with antithyroid drug treatment, in newly diagnosed or persistent Graves disease (not recorded which). The source of these receptors is a woman aged 40 to 55 with Graves disease. The CDR3 runs from the conserved cysteine through the conserved F or W. Fields, in order: J gene, clone size, D gene, V gene, CDR3 DNA, CDR3 protein. The D gene is left open where the match is weak. Some rows mark clone size as missing; the rest say once, few, many or name a class of expanded clone.

J gene: TRBJ2-2
clone size: .
D gene: TRBD2
V gene: TRBV9
CDR3 DNA: TGTGCCAGCAGCCTAGTAGCGGGAAGCTACACCGGGGAGCTGTTTTTT
CDR3 protein: CASSLVAGSYTGELFF

J gene: TRBJ2-1
clone size: .
D gene: .
V gene: TRBV4-2
CDR3 DNA: TGTGCCAGCAGCCAAGAGGCCTACTCCTACAATGAGCAGTTCTTC
CDR3 protein: CASSQEAYSYNEQFF

J gene: TRBJ2-3
clone size: .
D gene: .
V gene: TRBV29-1
CDR3 DNA: TGCAGCGTTGAAGGGGCCGCAGGCAAAAGCACAGATACGCAGTATTTT
CDR3 protein: CSVEGAAGKSTDTQYF

J gene: TRBJ2-3
clone size: .
D gene: .
V gene: TRBV12-3/TRBV12-4
CDR3 DNA: TGTGCCAGCAGTTTAGGGCATAGTGTAGATACGCAGTATTTT
CDR3 protein: CASSLGHSVDTQYF

J gene: TRBJ1-5
clone size: few
D gene: .
V gene: TRBV27
CDR3 DNA: TGTGCCAGCAGTCCCATCGACACTAATCAGCCCCAGCATTTT
CDR3 protein: CASSPIDTNQPQHF

J gene: TRBJ2-7
clone size: .
D gene: .
V gene: TRBV11-1
CDR3 DNA: TGTGCCAGCAGCTCCCCAGGGACCTACGAGCAGTACTTC
CDR3 protein: CASSSPGTYEQYF

J gene: TRBJ1-4
clone size: .
D gene: .
V gene: TRBV23-1
CDR3 DNA: TGCGCCAGCAGTTCCCCGGGGGATGAAAAACTGTTTTTT
CDR3 protein: CASSSPGDEKLFF

J gene: TRBJ2-6
clone size: .
D gene: TRBD1
V gene: TRBV5-4
CDR3 DNA: TGTGCCAGCAGCCGTCGACAGGGGCCTGGGGCCAACGTCCTGACTTTC
CDR3 protein: CASSRRQGPGANVLTF

J gene: TRBJ2-7
clone size: .
D gene: .
V gene: TRBV5-1
CDR3 DNA: TGCGCCAGCAGCTTGCAGGAGGGCGCCACCTACGAGCAGTACTTC
CDR3 protein: CASSLQEGATYEQYF

J gene: TRBJ2-3
clone size: .
D gene: TRBD2
V gene: TRBV20-1
CDR3 DNA: TGCAGTGCTCCGTTAGCGGGAGGGAGGACAGATACGCAGTATTTT
CDR3 protein: CSAPLAGGRTDTQYF

J gene: TRBJ2-7
clone size: .
D gene: .
V gene: TRBV6-2/TRBV6-3
CDR3 DNA: TGTGCCAGCGACGGAGAGGGGTCCTACGAGCAGTACTTC
CDR3 protein: CASDGEGSYEQYF

J gene: TRBJ2-7
clone size: .
D gene: .
V gene: TRBV5-1
CDR3 DNA: TGCGCCAGCAGAACCGGGAAAAAGGACCACTACGAGCAGTACTTC
CDR3 protein: CASRTGKKDHYEQYF

J gene: TRBJ1-1
clone size: .
D gene: .
V gene: TRBV11-1
CDR3 DNA: TGTGCCAGCAGCTTAGGGGATGGATCGTACGGTGCTTTCTTT
CDR3 protein: CASSLGDGSYGAFF

J gene: TRBJ2-5
clone size: .
D gene: .
V gene: TRBV12-3/TRBV12-4
CDR3 DNA: TGTGCCAGCAGACCGAGCACCCAAGAGACCCAGTACTTC
CDR3 protein: CASRPSTQETQYF

J gene: TRBJ2-2
clone size: .
D gene: .
V gene: TRBV6-5
CDR3 DNA: TGTGCCAGCAGTTACTCGATATTGGGGCCCGGGGAGCTGTTTTTT
CDR3 protein: CASSYSILGPGELFF

J gene: TRBJ2-2
clone size: .
D gene: TRBD2
V gene: TRBV12-3/TRBV12-4
CDR3 DNA: TGTGCCAGCAGCCCGGGAGGTCCCGGGGAGCTGTTTTTT
CDR3 protein: CASSPGGPGELFF

J gene: TRBJ2-7
clone size: .
D gene: TRBD2
V gene: TRBV5-1
CDR3 DNA: TGCGCCAGCAGCATCGGGACTAGCGGGAGTGACGAGCAGTACTTC
CDR3 protein: CASSIGTSGSDEQYF

J gene: TRBJ2-7
clone size: few
D gene: .
V gene: TRBV12-3/TRBV12-4
CDR3 DNA: TGTGCCAGCAGTCTCAGGGACGAGCAGTACTTC
CDR3 protein: CASSLRDEQYF